The subject of this entry is one T cell receptor beta chain. No antigen is known for it. The data derive from a study of cytotoxic CD8 clonotypes in ibrutinib-treated CLL. Study background: Responses: about 25 partial, 2 complete; after median about 70 months, around 14 stayed remitted, around 12 progressed. With a range of 6 to 36, the median treatment time before response samples were taken was roughly twelve months.

The CDR3 is 19 residues long. CDR1 and CDR2 from the germline V gene are SGHVS and FNYEAQ. With V trimmed by 1 base and J by 4 bases, 8 bases remained unmatched. The study, taken as a whole, reports: Measured clonality at baseline was greater than in age-matched healthy donors and tracked with circulating CD8+ T-cell counts.

TCRdb keeps only in-frame clones here, not all; method: immunoSEQ multiplex PCR. This sample yields tens of thousands of clones, of which just over 90% are seen a single time; 3.1% belongs to the top ten. Sample: PBMCs, taken after 12 months of ibrutinib treatment. The chain joins TRBV7-6 to TRBJ2-2; 14 nucleotides align to TRBD2. This clonotype was sampled from a human donor with chronic lymphocytic leukemia. The CDR3 loop reads CASSLGLAGGPLSTGELFF. The CDR3 coding sequence is TGTGCCAGCAGCTTAGGACTAGCGGGAGGGCCGTTGAGCACCGGGGAGCTGTTTTTT. Variable domain in full (rest from reference TRBV7-6 and TRBJ2-2): GAGVSQSPRYKVTKRGQDVALRCDPISGHVSLYWYRQALGQGPEFLTYFNYEAQQDKSGLPNDRFSAERPEGSISTLTIQRTEQRDSAMYRCASSLGLAGGPLSTGELFFGEGSRLTVL.